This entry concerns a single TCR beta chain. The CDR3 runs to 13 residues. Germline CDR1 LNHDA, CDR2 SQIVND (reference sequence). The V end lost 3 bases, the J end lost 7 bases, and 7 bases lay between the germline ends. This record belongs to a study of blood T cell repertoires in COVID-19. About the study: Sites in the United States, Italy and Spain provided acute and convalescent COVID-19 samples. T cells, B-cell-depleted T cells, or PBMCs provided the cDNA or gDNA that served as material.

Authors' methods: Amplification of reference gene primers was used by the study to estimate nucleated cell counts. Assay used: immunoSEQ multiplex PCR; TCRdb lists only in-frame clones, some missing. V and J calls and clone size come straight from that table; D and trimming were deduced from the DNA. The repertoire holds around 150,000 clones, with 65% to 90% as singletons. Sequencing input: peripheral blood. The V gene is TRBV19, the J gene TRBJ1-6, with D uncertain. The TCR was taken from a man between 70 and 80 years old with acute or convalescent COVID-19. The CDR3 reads CASSIVRNSPLHF. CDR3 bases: TGTGCCAGTAGTATTGTCCGGAATTCACCCCTCCACTTT. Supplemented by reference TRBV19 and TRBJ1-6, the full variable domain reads DGGITQSPKYLFRKEGQNVTLSCEQNLNHDAMYWYRQDPGQGLRLIYYSQIVNDFQKGDIAEGYSVSREKKESFPLTVTSAQKNPTAFYLCASSIVRNSPLHFGNGTRLTVT.